Detailed here is one T cell receptor (beta chain). The authors' processing: Nucleated cell counts were estimated from reference gene primer amplification. Assay: immunoSEQ multiplex PCR; the TCRdb copy retains only in-frame clones and omits some. V and J calls and clone size come straight from that table; D and trimming were deduced from the DNA. The sample carries about 150,000 clones, 80% to 90% recorded once. The record originates from a study of blood T cell repertoires in COVID-19. Study details: The United States, Italy and Spain supplied acute and convalescent COVID-19 samples. T cells, B-cell-depleted T cells, or PBMCs supplied cDNA or gDNA.

V lost 5 bases, J lost 0 bases, and 9 bases stayed unmatched. Per the germline V gene, CDR1 is MDHEN and CDR2 is SYDVKM. The CDR3 totals 16 residues. This chain links TRBV28 with TRBJ1-1, with 7 nucleotides matching TRBD1. This clonotype originated in a woman aged 55-70 years with active COVID-19. The sequencing sample was made of peripheral blood. The CDR3 nucleotides read TGTGCCAGCAGTCCACTACCGGGACAGATGAACACTGAAGCTTTCTTT. Residues: CASSPLPGQMNTEAFF.